This paragraph covers one T cell receptor beta chain sequence. Its antigen target is currently unknown. No base quality values were provided; no much bigger clone lies one nucleotide off. In total, approximately 700 healthy bone marrow donors made up the cohort. At the time of sampling, every cohort member was nominally healthy, though immune exposures that went unrecorded were likely present. The donor tested CMV seronegative and was one of the 352 seronegative cohort members. A peripheral blood sample was collected from each donor, and TCR beta sequencing was performed on peripheral blood mononuclear cells. Genomic DNA extraction from the blood cell samples was performed with the Qiagen DNeasy Blood Extraction Kit. The CDR3 has 17 amino acids, counting the end cysteine and phenylalanine. Left in the record is the CDR3 DNA by itself, 51 bases read in frame from the first base. Relative to germline, V is missing 4 bases and J is missing 3 bases, with 8 bases of the junction outside any gene match. Looking up the germline V gene yields CDR1 SGHVS and CDR2 FQNEAQ.

The sample comes from a study of cytomegalovirus exposure and HLA in healthy donors (dated by TCRdb to between 2016 and 2019). With regard to the full study: In an earlier analysis of roughly 500 of the donors, less than 350 Gb of sequence data and 120 million or so unique TCR beta sequences from about 179 million T cells were reported. An early release that covered approximately 600 HLA-typed donors contained 250 to 350 gigabases of sequencing data and 85 million to 100 million unique TCR sequences. Among the roughly 390 genotyped donors, more than 70% belonged to the genetic ancestry cluster associated with self-reported Caucasian donors. The study aimed to test whether signatures of past pathogen exposure could be identified by cataloging public T cell receptors. The T cell repertoires of around 670 subjects were profiled by immunosequencing and related to cytomegalovirus serostatus. In addition to the first cohort of 650 to 750 subjects, a separate validation cohort of under 150 different subjects was used. High-throughput TCR immunosequencing, statistical association of individual TCRs with disease status, and machine learning were combined to predict cytomegalovirus infection status. A later analysis re-analyzed previously published TCR beta repertoires from 500 to 700 donors and added high-resolution HLA genotyping to study TCR occurrence patterns. Rather than using new phenotypic data, the later analysis identified candidate immune exposures from TCR beta sequences and from how often those sequences occurred across donors. An earlier analysis of around 580 of the donors used high-throughput TCR beta sequencing to judge whether each TCR beta V gene segment behaved as functional or pseudogenic. Alongside the repertoire data, information on donor age, sex, ethnicity and CMV serostatus was compiled. Genome-wide SNP genotypes for about 65% of the 666 donors were used in a later genetic analysis, which treated that subset as a discovery cohort. All discovery cohort repertoires had been generated on a single sequencing platform. HLA typing included class I and class II loci at four-digit resolution. The number of donors typed differed by locus, with about 629-640 for A, B, C, DRB1 and DQB1, roughly 520 for DQA1, 600 to 610 for DPA1, and under 490 for DPB1. Roughly 5 DR-DQ haplotypes were handled as single units for association and clustering because linkage in the cohort was strong. Among 300 to 500 genotyped donors of the cohort, an average of roughly 230,000 unique TCR beta nucleotide sequences was sequenced per donor, of which 15% to 20% were non-productive. General conclusions and limits of the study: In a later analysis, some 17,000 TCR beta sequences were associated with specific HLA alleles at a false discovery rate of 0.05. The cohort was sequenced for TCR beta chains only, and without alpha or paired-chain data the features that could be detected were limited. A later genetic analysis associated a missense DCLRE1C variant with V-gene and J-gene trimming of TCR beta chains, and an independent cohort replicated the association. The study listed approximately 150 TCR beta chains as associated with cytomegalovirus. Presence/absence analyses assumed roughly uniform sequencing depth across donors, an assumption that may not hold. Some IMGT-functional V segments, including TRBV6-2 and TRBV6-3, could not be told apart with the 87-base-pair reads, so those segments were excluded. According to the authors, the approach could potentially be generalized to other disease states and immunological phenotypes. A later genetic analysis reported fewer N-insertions in productive TCRs among donors in an Asian-associated ancestry cluster than the roughly 700-donor mean. Correlated functional status among segregating V segments might reflect linkage disequilibrium, but an unknown experimental factor could not be ruled out. A cluster of highly shared sequence variants was judged likely to be a technical artifact of the sequencing pipeline. Compared with equally common non-associated chains, HLA-associated TCR beta chains in a later analysis were more clonally expanded and had lower generation probabilities. Because counts were too low, seventeen rarely observed V segments, including chromosome 9 orphons, were left out of the earlier analysis of 500 to 650 of the donors. Most CMV-associated TCR beta chains appeared to be HLA-restricted in a later analysis, and the HLA associations seemed to be driven largely by CMV exposure. When HLA alleles, especially DR and DQ, strongly co-occurred, TCR associations were difficult to assign to individual alleles. The classifier was reported to diagnose cytomegalovirus status with high specificity and sensitivity in both the original and validation cohorts. A further reported finding was that TCR beta sequences accurately predicted the HLA-A and HLA-B alleles for most subjects in the first cohort. Immune exposure information for the cohort was limited to CMV serostatus. While some public TCRs were present in many individuals, most TCR sequences turned up only very rarely across donors. In vitro tests confirmed that a few of the cytomegalovirus-associated TCR beta chains recognize cytomegalovirus antigens. A later analysis found that TCR association rates varied across HLA loci, with DRB1 alleles showing the most associated TCRs and HLA-C alleles the fewest. Because HLA typing was unavailable for some donors at each locus, only the typed subset was used in association tests. In a later analysis, several top co-occurrence clusters were reported to appear linked to parvovirus B19, influenza, CMV and Epstein-Barr virus. Broadly in line with IMGT annotations, most TCR beta V segments showed up in productive rearrangements about 87% or about 30% of the time in an earlier analysis of approximately 640 of the donors.

Receptor amplification or capture employed the immunoSEQ multiplex PCR assay. A mixture of 60 forward primers for TCR Vbeta segments and 13 reverse primers for TCR Jbeta segments was used in the multiplex PCR. A multiplex PCR assay on genomic DNA amplified the CDR3 region of rearranged TCR beta genes. On the Illumina HiSeq System, the amplified TCR beta libraries were sequenced as 87-base-pair reads. In the source study's methods: A later analysis tallied around 87 million unique TCR beta chains across the 650 to 750 repertoires, and some 12 million of those chains were shared by two or more donors. Raw reads were error-corrected and collapsed into unique sequences with a nearest-neighbor algorithm that merged closely related sequences to remove PCR and sequencing errors. CDR3 sequences were aligned to IMGT reference sequences to assign V, D and J gene segments. Each retained sequence needed at least a six-nucleotide match to both a V gene segment and a J gene segment. Rearrangements were called productive when the CDR3 lacked stop codons and stayed in frame with V and J; all others were non-productive. CDR3 was defined by IMGT convention, running from the second conserved V-encoded cysteine to the conserved J-encoded phenylalanine. Sequences without an unambiguous match to a single V gene segment were excluded from the earlier analysis of a few hundred of the donors. An earlier analysis of a few hundred of the donors called V segments functional above 56.7% productive rearrangements and segregating when the between-donor standard deviation exceeded 5%. A statistical classification framework was built for diagnosing cytomegalovirus status from the catalog of TCR beta chain sequences. V and J gene assignment, in a later analysis, came from comparing TCR nucleotide sequences with IMGT/GENE-DB human TR gene sequences. In a later analysis, CDR3 sequences and most-parsimonious VDJ recombination scenarios were assigned using the TCRdist pipeline. In a later analysis, each TCR beta chain was defined by its CDR3 amino acid sequence together with its V-gene family, and reads without a unique V-gene family were excluded. A later analysis removed 500 to 600 highly shared, low-generation-probability nucleotide sequences to deal with suspected cross-contamination and a sequencing artifact. For each public chain, a later analysis derived a clonal expansion index from normalized ranks of inferred template counts within each repertoire. In a later analysis, generation probabilities were computed using a VDJ recombination model fitted to out-of-frame rearrangements, and the results were checked against IGoR. In a later analysis, TCR-TCR, TCR-HLA and TCR-CMV co-occurrence was scored with hypergeometric tests, and a repertoire-size bias correction was applied to TCR pairs. A later analysis estimated false discovery rates by permuting HLA or CMV assignments 20 times. In a later analysis, co-occurring TCRs were grouped with DBSCAN, and TCRdist sequence similarity was added when clustering was performed within HLA-allele-positive subsets. Co-occurrence clustering excluded repertoires with fewer than 30,000 or more than 120,000 public chains, plus five with anomalous nucleotide sharing. TCRdb took over this immuneACCESS table, retaining in-frame rearrangements with V and J assigned. Such tables are incomplete; in checked studies, under half of the missing clones stem from an unresolved V gene, and the remainder is unexplained. That table gives V, J and clone size, and the DNA gave D and trimming. Here the sample has around 300,000 clones; under 80% occur a single time. The ten largest clones capture about 2.2% of the sample.

The sample consisted of PBMCs. The V gene is TRBV7-8 and the J gene is TRBJ2-3; a stretch of 12 junction bases matches TRBD2. The sequence derives from a female donor in good health and CMV-seronegative. The CDR3 corresponds to CASSSRTSGKGTDTQYF. The DNA sequence is TGTGCCAGCAGCTCACGGACTAGCGGGAAGGGTACAGATACGCAGTATTTT.